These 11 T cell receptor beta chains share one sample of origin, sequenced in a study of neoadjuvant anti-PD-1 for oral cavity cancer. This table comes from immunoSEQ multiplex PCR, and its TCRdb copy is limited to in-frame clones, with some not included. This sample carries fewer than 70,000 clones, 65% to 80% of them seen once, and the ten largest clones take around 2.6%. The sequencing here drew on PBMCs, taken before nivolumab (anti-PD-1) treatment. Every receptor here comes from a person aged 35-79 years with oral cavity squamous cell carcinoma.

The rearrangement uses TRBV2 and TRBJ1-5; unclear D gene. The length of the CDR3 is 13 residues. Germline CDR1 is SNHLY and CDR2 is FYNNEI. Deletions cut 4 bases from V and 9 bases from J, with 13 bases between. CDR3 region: CASSVGTARPQHF. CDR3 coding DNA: TGTGCCAGCAGTGTCGGCACCGCGCGGCCCCAGCATTTT.

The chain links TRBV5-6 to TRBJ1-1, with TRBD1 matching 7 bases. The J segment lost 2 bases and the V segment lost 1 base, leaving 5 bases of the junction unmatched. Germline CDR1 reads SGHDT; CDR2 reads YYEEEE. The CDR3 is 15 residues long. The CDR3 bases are TGTGCCAGCAGCTTGTTTAACAGGGGAAACACTGAAGCTTTCTTT. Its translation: CASSLFNRGNTEAFF. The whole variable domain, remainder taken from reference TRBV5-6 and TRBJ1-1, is DAGVTQSPTHLIKTRGQQVTLRCSPKSGHDTVSWYQQALGQGPQFIFQYYEEEERQRGNFPDRFSGHQFPNYSSELNVNALLLGDSALYLCASSLFNRGNTEAFFGQGTRLTVV.

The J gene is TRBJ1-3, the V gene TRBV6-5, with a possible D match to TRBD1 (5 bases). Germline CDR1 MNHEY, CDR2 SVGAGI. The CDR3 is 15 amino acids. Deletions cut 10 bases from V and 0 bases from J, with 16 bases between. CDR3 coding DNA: TGTGCCACCTTGGGACGATCGACCTCTGGAAACACCATATATTTT. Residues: CATLGRSTSGNTIYF.

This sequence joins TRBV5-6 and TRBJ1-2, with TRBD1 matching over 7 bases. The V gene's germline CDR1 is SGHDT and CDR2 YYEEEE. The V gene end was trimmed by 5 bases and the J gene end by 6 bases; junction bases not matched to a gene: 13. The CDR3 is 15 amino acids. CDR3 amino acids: CASRGSGDRHDGYTF. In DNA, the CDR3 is TGTGCCAGCAGAGGCTCTGGGGACAGACACGATGGCTACACCTTC.

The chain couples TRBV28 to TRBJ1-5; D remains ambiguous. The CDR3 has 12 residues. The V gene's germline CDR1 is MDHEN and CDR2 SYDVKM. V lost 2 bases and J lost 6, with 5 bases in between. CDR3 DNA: TGTGCCAGCAGTTTAATCTCTCAGCCCCAGCATTTT. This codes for CASSLISQPQHF.

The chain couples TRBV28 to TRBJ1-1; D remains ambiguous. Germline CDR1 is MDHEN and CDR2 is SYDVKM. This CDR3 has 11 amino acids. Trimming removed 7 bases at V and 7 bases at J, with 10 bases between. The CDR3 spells CASTTTLEAFF. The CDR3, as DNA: TGTGCCAGCACCACGACACTTGAAGCTTTCTTT. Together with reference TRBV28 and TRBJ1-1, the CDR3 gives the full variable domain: DVKVTQSSRYLVKRTGEKVFLECVQDMDHENMFWYRQDPGLGLRLIYFSYDVKMKEKGDIPEGYSVSREKKERFSLILESASTNQTSMYLCASTTTLEAFFGQGTRLTVV.

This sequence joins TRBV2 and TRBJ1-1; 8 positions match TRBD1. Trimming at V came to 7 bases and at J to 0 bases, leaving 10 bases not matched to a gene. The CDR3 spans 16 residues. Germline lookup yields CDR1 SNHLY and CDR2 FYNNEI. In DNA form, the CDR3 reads TGTGCCAGCACTATGACAGGGGCGGGCGTGAACACTGAAGCTTTCTTT. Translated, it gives CASTMTGAGVNTEAFF. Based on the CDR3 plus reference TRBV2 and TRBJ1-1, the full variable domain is EPEVTQTPSHQVTQMGQEVILRCVPISNHLYFYWYRQILGQKVEFLVSFYNNEISEKSEIFDDQFSVERPDGSNFTLKIRSTKLEDSAMYFCASTMTGAGVNTEAFFGQGTRLTVV.

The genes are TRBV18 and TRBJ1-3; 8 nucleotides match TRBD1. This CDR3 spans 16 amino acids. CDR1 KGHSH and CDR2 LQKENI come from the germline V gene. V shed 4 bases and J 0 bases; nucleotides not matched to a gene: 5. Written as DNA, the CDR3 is TGTGCCAGCTCACTCGGACAGGGTCGCTCTGGAAACACCATATATTTT. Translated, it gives CASSLGQGRSGNTIYF.

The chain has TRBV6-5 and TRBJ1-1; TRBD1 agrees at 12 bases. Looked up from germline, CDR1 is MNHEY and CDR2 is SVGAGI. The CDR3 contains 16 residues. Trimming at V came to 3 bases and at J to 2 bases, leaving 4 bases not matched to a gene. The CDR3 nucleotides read TGTGCCAGCAGTTATGGGACAGGGGGCCACAACACTGAAGCTTTCTTT. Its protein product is CASSYGTGGHNTEAFF.

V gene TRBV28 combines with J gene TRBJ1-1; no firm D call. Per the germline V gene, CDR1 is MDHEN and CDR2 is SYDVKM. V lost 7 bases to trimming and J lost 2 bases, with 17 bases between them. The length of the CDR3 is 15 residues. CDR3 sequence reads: CASITVPFANTEAFF. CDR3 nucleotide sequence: TGTGCCAGCATAACCGTTCCGTTCGCTAACACTGAAGCTTTCTTT.

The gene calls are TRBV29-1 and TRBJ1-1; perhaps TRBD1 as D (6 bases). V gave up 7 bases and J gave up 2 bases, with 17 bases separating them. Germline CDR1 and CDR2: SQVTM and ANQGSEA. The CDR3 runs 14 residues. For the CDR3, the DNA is TGCAGCGCCTGGGACACCTACCGTAACACTGAAGCTTTCTTT. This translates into CSAWDTYRNTEAFF.